This entry lists 2 T cell receptor beta chains sequenced from one sample in a study of blood T cells in healthy people across ages. The second PCR ran roughly 6 to 12 cycles with a sample-barcoded 5' primer and J-beta primers. MiXCR, applied by TCRdb to the 5' RACE reads, yields one record per CDR3 protein. The sample has around 650,000 distinct CDR3 sequences; about 43% are singletons. The material sequenced was blood. The origin of the receptors is a man at least 80 years old in good health.

This clonotype has a handful of counts. The chain has TRBV9 and TRBJ2-3; possibly TRBD2 for D (7 bases). The CDR3 sequence is 16 residues long. Germline CDR1 reads SGDLS; CDR2 reads YYNGEE. V lost 6 bases to trimming and J lost 5 bases, with 22 bases between them. CDR3 bases: TGTGCCAGCAACCGTCCCCCGGGGGGCCGAGGAGATACGCAGTATTTT. Translated, it gives CASNRPPGGRGDTQYF.

The chain carries TRBV25-1 and TRBJ2-7, with D maybe TRBD2 (6 bases). The V and J ends lost 11 bases and 5 bases respectively, with 16 bases between them. The CDR3 runs 12 residues. The V gene's germline CDR1 is MGHDK and CDR2 SYGVNS. CDR3 in amino acids: CASGQGGHEQYF. CDR3 nucleotide sequence: TGTGCCTCCGGGCAGGGAGGCCACGAGCAGTACTTC.